This entry is about one T cell receptor (beta chain). The PCR ran on 60 Vbeta and 13 Jbeta primers. The protocol was immunoSEQ multiplex PCR, while the TCRdb copy is restricted to in-frame clones and leaves out a portion. The repertoire holds about 160,000 clones, with 75% to 85% as singletons. This record belongs to a study of cytomegalovirus exposure and HLA in healthy donors. The sample consisted of PBMCs. The TCR comes from a man in his forties or fifties in good health and CMV-seropositive.

DNA of the CDR3: TGTGCCAGCAGCTCCGGACAGGGGCCCCAAGAGACCCAGTACTTC. It codes for CASSSGQGPQETQYF. V and J are TRBV5-5 and TRBJ2-5; 9 nucleotides align to TRBD1. With 3 bases clipped from V and 1 base from J, the junction kept 4 bases outside the gene matches. This CDR3 has 15 amino acids. The germline V gene has CDR1 SGHKS and CDR2 YYEKEE (reference sequence).